This T cell receptor beta chain was sequenced for a study of early T cells in non-severe SARS-CoV-2 infection. V was pared by 4 bases and J by 0 bases, with 6 bases between. Germline CDR1 reads LGHNA; CDR2 reads YSLEER. This CDR3 region has 13 residues. Using its own MiXCR run on the 5' RACE reads, TCRdb lists one record per CDR3 protein. The sample has roughly 86,000 distinct CDR3 sequences; 5% to 7% are singletons. This TCR was sampled from an adult who was a healthcare worker with PCR-confirmed SARS-CoV-2 infection or an uninfected control (not recorded which). Material: whole blood. The V call is TRBV4-3, the J call TRBJ1-1; D gene unclear. The CDR3 coding sequence is TGCGCCAGCAGCCGAGCCATGAACACTGAAGCTTTCTTT. This codes for CASSRAMNTEAFF.